Following are 17 T cell receptor beta chains from one sample sequenced in a study of T cell responses to AZD1222 COVID-19 vaccine. Sequencing was performed with immunoSEQ multiplex PCR; in TCRdb, only in-frame clones are kept and a portion is missing. The sample contains about 170,000 clones, 90% of which appear only once. The sequences come from peripheral blood, collected on day 0 of AZD1222 vaccination. These receptors were collected from an adult in good health.

The J gene is TRBJ1-5, the V gene TRBV14; D not resolved. The CDR3 is made up of 14 amino acids. V was trimmed by 4 bases and J by 3 bases, leaving 10 bases between them. CDR1 SGHDN and CDR2 FVKESK come from the germline V gene. The chain's CDR3 is CASSPSHINQPQHF. The CDR3 DNA reads as TGTGCCAGCAGCCCTTCTCACATCAATCAGCCCCAGCATTTT.

The chain links TRBV24-1 to TRBJ2-7; TRBD2 matches 11 bases. The trim removed 3 bases at V and 6 bases at J, leaving 6 bases unmatched. CDR1 and CDR2 from the germline V gene are KGHDR and SFDVKD. The CDR3 covers 15 residues. The CDR3 region has the DNA TGTGCCACCAGTGATCCTAGCGGGGGGCTAGGCGAGCAGTACTTC. Amino acid sequence: CATSDPSGGLGEQYF.

The gene calls are TRBV7-8 and TRBJ2-6; D unresolved. V shed 3 bases and J shed 0 bases, with 6 bases lying between them. The CDR3 is 15 residues long. CDR1 and CDR2 (germline): SGHVS, FQNEAQ. This chain's CDR3 is CASSFGSSGANVLTF. For the CDR3, the DNA is TGTGCCAGCAGCTTCGGGTCCTCTGGGGCCAACGTCCTGACTTTC.

The J gene is TRBJ1-2, the V gene TRBV5-6, with 10 bases lining up with TRBD1. Trimming at V came to 4 bases and at J to 5 bases, leaving 14 bases not matched to a gene. Germline assignment: CDR1 SGHDT and CDR2 YYEEEE. The CDR3 runs 17 residues. The CDR3 coding sequence is TGTGCCAGCAGCCTACCGGGACAGGGGCTTACATATTATGGCTACACCTTC. It encodes CASSLPGQGLTYYGYTF.

This chain joins TRBV6-5 and TRBJ1-1; D might be TRBD1 (6 bases). The CDR3 totals 14 residues. V lost 2 bases, J lost 9 bases, and 16 bases lay in between. The germline CDR1 and CDR2 sequences are MNHEY and SVGAGI. CDR3 loop: CASSYTLQGIKAFF. The DNA of the CDR3 is TGTGCCAGCAGTTACACTCTACAGGGAATTAAAGCTTTCTTT.

The chain recombines TRBV30 with TRBJ1-5; 7 nucleotides agree with TRBD1. V shed 5 bases, J shed 5 bases, and the junction held 6 bases outside the gene matches. Per the germline V gene, CDR1 is GTSNPN and CDR2 is SVGIG (reference sequence). CDR3 size: 13 residues. In nucleotides, the CDR3 is TGTGCCTGGCGACAGGGTCTCGATCAGCCCCAGCATTTT. This gives the protein CAWRQGLDQPQHF. The complete variable domain, with remaining parts taken from reference TRBV30 and TRBJ1-5, reads SQTIHQWPATLVQPVGSPLSLECTVEGTSNPNLYWYRQAAGRGLQLLFYSVGIGQISSEVPQNLSASRPQDRQFILSSKKLLLSDSGFYLCAWRQGLDQPQHFGDGTRLSIL.

The V and J genes are TRBV5-4 and TRBJ1-2; 7 bases line up with TRBD1. This CDR3 region has 15 residues. The germline V gene encodes CDR1 SGHNT and CDR2 YYREEE (reference sequence). V lost 4 bases, J lost 8 bases, and 14 bases stayed unmatched. The CDR3 coding sequence is TGTGCCAGCAGCGACGGATCCGGGACAGTGGGGGGCTACACCTTC. Protein sequence: CASSDGSGTVGGYTF.

The CDR3 reads CASSLHTQYF. CDR3 nucleotide sequence: TGTGCCAGCAGTCTTCATACGCAGTATTTT. The gene calls are TRBV12-3 or TRBV12-4 and TRBJ2-3; the D is unclear. Trimming left V 5 bases short and J 7 bases short, with 4 bases between. The CDR3 length is 10 residues.

The chain recombines TRBV28 with TRBJ2-1; 9 bases are shared with TRBD2. The V and J ends lost 5 bases and 9 bases, in that order; junction bases with no gene match: 11. Germline values: CDR1 MDHEN, CDR2 SYDVKM. The CDR3 is made up of 15 amino acids. In DNA form, the CDR3 reads TGTGCCAGCAGTCCTACGAGCGGGGGGCCCCGTGAGCAGTTCTTC. Its protein product is CASSPTSGGPREQFF.

The chain joins TRBV19 to TRBJ1-5; D is unresolved. In germline, CDR1 is LNHDA, CDR2 SQIVND (reference sequence). The CDR3 spans 13 residues. The V gene lost 7 bases and the J gene lost 3 bases, with 10 bases spanning the gap. The CDR3 bases are TGTGCCAGTACCCGGGAGACCAATCAGCCCCAGCATTTT. This encodes CASTRETNQPQHF. Complete variable domain (other parts from reference TRBV19 and TRBJ1-5): DGGITQSPKYLFRKEGQNVTLSCEQNLNHDAMYWYRQDPGQGLRLIYYSQIVNDFQKGDIAEGYSVSREKKESFPLTVTSAQKNPTAFYLCASTRETNQPQHFGDGTRLSIL.

The gene calls are TRBV4-1 and TRBJ1-2, with D possibly being TRBD1 (5 bases). There are 16 residues in the CDR3. Germline V gene sequence: CDR1 MGHRA, CDR2 YSYEKL. Trimming took 3 bases from V and 6 from J, leaving 20 bases between them. CDR3 sequence reads: CASSHNPGRLGDGYTF. CDR3 nucleotides: TGCGCCAGCAGCCACAACCCGGGCAGGCTGGGGGATGGCTACACCTTC.

The rearrangement links TRBV7-6 to TRBJ2-1; unclear D gene. V lost 5 bases to trimming and J lost 0 bases, with 11 bases between them. The CDR3 is 15 residues long. Germline lookup yields CDR1 SGHVS and CDR2 FNYEAQ. The CDR3 loop reads CASSLTTSSYNEQFF. The CDR3 nucleotides are TGTGCCAGCAGCCTTACCACAAGCTCCTACAATGAGCAGTTCTTC.

V is TRBV7-3 and J is TRBJ1-1, with 7 positions matching TRBD1. V dropped 11 bases and J dropped 3; count of bases not matched to a gene: 21. Germline V gives CDR1 SGHTA, CDR2 FQGTGA. The length of the CDR3 is 17 residues. The CDR3 DNA is TGTGCCTGCTTTTATATGAGGGGGCCCACCCGGGACACTGAAGCTTTCTTT. Amino acid sequence: CACFYMRGPTRDTEAFF.

This clone was picked up one time. J is TRBJ1-1 and V is TRBV11-3; D gene ambiguous. This CDR3 region has 12 residues. V was trimmed by 6 bases and J by 1 base, leaving 6 bases between them. Germline assignment: CDR1 SGHNT and CDR2 YENEEA. The CDR3 here is CASSRQNTEAFF. CDR3 in DNA: TGTGCCAGCAGTCGCCAGAACACTGAAGCTTTCTTT.

This clone has only a few counts. This CDR3 is also generated by other DNA sequences in the sample. The gene calls are TRBV6-5 and TRBJ1-3; D unclear. V was cut by 0 bases and J by 1 base, with 7 bases left in between. The CDR3 is 15 residues long. Germline V CDR1 and CDR2: MNHEY, SVGAGI. The CDR3 loop is CASSYSQGSGNTIYF. Here the CDR3 DNA reads TGTGCCAGCAGTTACTCGCAAGGGTCTGGAAACACCATATATTTT.

CDR3 loop: CASTQTGPPYEQYF. The DNA for the CDR3 is TGTGCCAGCACCCAAACCGGACCCCCCTACGAGCAGTACTTC. The chain has TRBV28 and TRBJ2-7; D unresolved. The V gene lost 7 bases and the J gene lost 2 bases, with 15 bases spanning the gap. CDR3 size: 14 residues. Germline-derived CDR1 and CDR2 are MDHEN and SYDVKM. Together with reference TRBV28 and TRBJ2-7, the CDR3 gives the full variable domain: DVKVTQSSRYLVKRTGEKVFLECVQDMDHENMFWYRQDPGLGLRLIYFSYDVKMKEKGDIPEGYSVSREKKERFSLILESASTNQTSMYLCASTQTGPPYEQYFGPGTRLTVT.

This chain joins TRBV6-5 and TRBJ1-1, with unresolved D. This CDR3 is built from 13 residues. The V gene's germline CDR1 is MNHEY and CDR2 SVGAGI. The germline V and J ends were trimmed by 5 bases and 0 bases, with 7 bases remaining between them. CDR3 residues: CASSLQLNTEAFF. In DNA form, the CDR3 reads TGTGCCAGCAGTCTGCAGTTGAACACTGAAGCTTTCTTT.